The sample holds a few counts of the clone carrying this TCR beta chain. Every isolated RNA sample was fully reverse transcribed, so sequencing captured expressed TCRB transcripts. Approximately 3.9 million reads per sample were averaged for naive, central memory and regulatory samples. This table comes from immunoSEQ multiplex PCR, and its TCRdb copy is limited to in-frame clones, with some not included. The sample lists about 320,000 clones; around 13% were seen once. The data originate from a study of beta chain features in type 1 diabetes. Germline V gene data show CDR1 as LNHDA and CDR2 as SQIVND (reference sequence). The CDR3 consists of 15 residues. Trimming removed 3 bases at V and 4 bases at J, with 15 bases between.

Sequenced input: central memory CD4+ T cells from blood. The source of this sequence is a man under 40 in good health. The chain employs TRBV19 and TRBJ1-2; D remains ambiguous. CDR3 DNA sequence: TGTGCCAGTAGTATTTTAAGAACCCAGAGCTATGGCTACACCTTC. Its translation: CASSILRTQSYGYTF.